The TCR beta chain under discussion was sequenced for a study of identifying expanded T cells in peripheral blood. From germline, CDR1 is SGDLS and CDR2 YYNGEE. The CDR3 has 14 residues. V lost 3 bases to trimming and J lost 0 bases, with 7 bases between them. The study's findings and limits: About 1.2 clones differed between technical replicates, versus roughly 17 and 20 over time.

About this clone: The antigen is undetermined.

The data were produced by immunoSEQ multiplex PCR, yet TCRdb's version contains in-frame clones alone and is incomplete. The table lists tens of thousands of clones, 70% to 90% of them singletons, with approximately 4% in the top ten. The sequencing sample was made of blood. The sequence came from a person aged 18-70 years in good health. This chain links TRBV9 with TRBJ1-3; D uncertain. The chain's CDR3 is CASSGGRSGNTIYF. The CDR3 nucleotides read TGTGCCAGCAGCGGAGGTCGCTCTGGAAACACCATATATTTT.